This record looks at one T cell receptor (beta chain) sequence and its context. Its antigen is unidentified. The sample has other DNA sequences that encode this CDR3 too. The source of the sample is a study of T cell responses to AZD1222 COVID-19 vaccine. General observations from the study: In all cases, repertoires were sampled only after the peak T cell response. Possibly, clonal diversity was underestimated; donors were largely white British and included more females. CD4 TCRs covered the whole spike, strongest at regions 160-218 and 743-854. Close to half of spike-specific TCRs reportedly recognize unmutated variant regions.

Per the germline V gene, CDR1 is SGDLS and CDR2 is YYNGEE. The CDR3 loop spans 14 amino acids. The trim removed 0 bases at V and 4 bases at J, leaving 2 bases unmatched. Sequencing used immunoSEQ multiplex PCR; TCRdb keeps in-frame clones, though not all of them. Of about 120,000 clones listed, 75% to 95% are singletons. The chain has TRBV9 and TRBJ2-5; 8 bases map to TRBD1. This receptor was identified in an adult who received the MenACWY meningococcal vaccine as a control. The sequenced sample was peripheral blood, obtained 28 days after the second dose of the MenACWY control vaccine. In DNA form, the CDR3 reads TGTGCCAGCAGCGTAGGGACAGGGAGAGAGACCCAGTACTTC. It encodes CASSVGTGRETQYF. The whole variable domain, filled in from reference TRBV9 and TRBJ2-5, reads DSGVTQTPKHLITATGQRVTLRCSPRSGDLSVYWYQQSLDQGLQFLIQYYNGEERAKGNILERFSAQQFPDLHSELNLSSLELGDSALYFCASSVGTGRETQYFGPGTRLLVL.